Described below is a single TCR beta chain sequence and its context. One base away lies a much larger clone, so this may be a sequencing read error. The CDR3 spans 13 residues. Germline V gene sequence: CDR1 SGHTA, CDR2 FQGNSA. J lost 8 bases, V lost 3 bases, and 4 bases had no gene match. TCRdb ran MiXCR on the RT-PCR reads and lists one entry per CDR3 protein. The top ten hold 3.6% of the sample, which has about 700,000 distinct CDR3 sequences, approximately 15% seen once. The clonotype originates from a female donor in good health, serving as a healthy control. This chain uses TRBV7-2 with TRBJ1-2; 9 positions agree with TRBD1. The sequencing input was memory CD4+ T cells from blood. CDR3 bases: TGTGCCAGCAGCTTCCACAGGGGGCAAGGCTACACCTTC. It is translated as CASSFHRGQGYTF.